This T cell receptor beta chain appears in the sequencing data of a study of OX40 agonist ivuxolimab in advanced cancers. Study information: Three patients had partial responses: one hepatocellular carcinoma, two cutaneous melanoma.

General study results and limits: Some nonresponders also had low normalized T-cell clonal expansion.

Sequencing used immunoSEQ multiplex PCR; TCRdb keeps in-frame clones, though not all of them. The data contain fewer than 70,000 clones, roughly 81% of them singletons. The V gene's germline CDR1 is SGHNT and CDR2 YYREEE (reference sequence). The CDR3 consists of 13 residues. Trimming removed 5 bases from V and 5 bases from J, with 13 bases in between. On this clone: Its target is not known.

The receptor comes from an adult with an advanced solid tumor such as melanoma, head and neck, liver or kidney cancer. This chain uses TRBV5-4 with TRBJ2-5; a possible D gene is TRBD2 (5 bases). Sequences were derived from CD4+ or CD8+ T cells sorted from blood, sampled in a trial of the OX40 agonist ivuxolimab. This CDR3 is CASRGGLGETQYF. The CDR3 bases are TGTGCCAGCAGAGGAGGTTTAGGGGAGACCCAGTACTTC.